This TCR beta chain was sequenced for a study of T cell responses to AZD1222 COVID-19 vaccine. This clone appeared once. Libraries were prepared by immunoSEQ multiplex PCR; TCRdb keeps only in-frame clonotypes and omits some of them. The repertoire holds some 19,000 clones, with less than 85% as singletons. The length of the CDR3 is 14 residues. The V gene lost 3 bases and the J gene lost 2 bases, with 9 bases spanning the gap. The germline gives CDR1 KGHDR, CDR2 SFDVKD. The TCR sequence derives from an adult in good health. The chain uses TRBV24-1 and TRBJ2-5; no definite D call. The sequencing used peripheral blood, collected on day 0 of AZD1222 vaccination. DNA of the CDR3: TGTGCCACCAGTGATACGACCCGACAAGAGACCCAGTACTTC. This gives the protein CATSDTTRQETQYF.